Below, 18 T cell receptor beta chains from the same sample are listed, as sequenced in a study of cytomegalovirus exposure and HLA in healthy donors. Use of 60 Vbeta and 13 Jbeta primers characterized the PCR. Here immunoSEQ multiplex PCR was the method, and the copy in TCRdb shows in-frame clones only, minus some. This table has approximately 100,000 clones, 85% to 90% appearing once. Sequences were obtained from PBMCs. These receptors all come from a man younger than 45 in good health and CMV-seronegative.

This chain uses TRBV2 with TRBJ2-1, with TRBD2 as a possible D gene (5 bases). V lost 6 bases, J lost 0 bases, and 9 bases lay in between. The germline gives CDR1 SNHLY, CDR2 FYNNEI. The CDR3 length is 14 residues. In nucleotides, the CDR3 is TGTGCCAGCAGAACGGCGGGCTCCTACAATGAGCAGTTCTTC. Amino acid sequence: CASRTAGSYNEQFF. The full variable domain, with the rest looked up from reference TRBV2 and TRBJ2-1, is EPEVTQTPSHQVTQMGQEVILRCVPISNHLYFYWYRQILGQKVEFLVSFYNNEISEKSEIFDDQFSVERPDGSNFTLKIRSTKLEDSAMYFCASRTAGSYNEQFFGPGTRLTVL.

V and J are TRBV9 and TRBJ2-5, with TRBD2 matching 10 bases. Germline V lookup: CDR1 SGDLS, CDR2 YYNGEE. V lost 3 bases, J lost 2 bases, and 10 bases stayed unmatched. The CDR3 spans 17 residues. The CDR3 DNA follows: TGTGCCAGCAGCGACCGATGGACTAGCGGTCGTCAAGAGACCCAGTACTTC. The encoded protein is CASSDRWTSGRQETQYF.

The rearrangement links TRBV30 to TRBJ1-2; D uncertain. This CDR3 comprises 16 residues. The germline CDR1 and CDR2 sequences are GTSNPN and SVGIG (reference sequence). The V end was cut by 0 bases, the J end by 2 bases, with 16 bases between. CDR3 bases: TGTGCCTGGAGTGTACCGAGAACAGCCCCAAACTATGGCTACACCTTC. Its translation is CAWSVPRTAPNYGYTF.

The rearrangement joins TRBV13 to TRBJ1-2, with 7 bases fitting TRBD1. CDR3 size: 15 residues. Germline V gene lookup returns CDR1 PRHDT and CDR2 FYEKMQ (reference sequence). The V and J ends lost 5 bases and 8 bases, in that order; junction bases with no gene match: 14. CDR3 nucleotides: TGTGCCAGCAGCACTGGGACAGAATCCATTATGGGCTACACCTTC. Its protein product is CASSTGTESIMGYTF. Complete variable domain (other parts from reference TRBV13 and TRBJ1-2): AAGVIQSPRHLIKEKRETATLKCYPIPRHDTVYWYQQGPGQDPQFLISFYEKMQSDKGSIPDRFSAQQFSDYHSELNMSSLELGDSALYFCASSTGTESIMGYTFGSGTRLTVV.

The rearrangement uses TRBV19 and TRBJ1-2; 9 bases line up with TRBD1. CDR3 length: 12 residues. V trimming: 8 bases; J trimming: 8 bases; junction bases outside the gene matches: 6. CDR1 is LNHDA and CDR2 is SQIVND in the germline V gene (reference sequence). This CDR3 is CASSGQGRGYTF. The CDR3 DNA reads TGTGCCAGTTCGGGACAGGGACGCGGCTACACCTTC.

V usage is TRBV19 and J usage is TRBJ2-7; the D gene is possibly TRBD1 (5 bases). The ends were cut back, 3 bases at V and 2 bases at J, with 8 bases in the middle. Germline V gene lookup returns CDR1 LNHDA and CDR2 SQIVND (reference sequence). This CDR3 region has 13 residues. DNA for the CDR3: TGTGCCAGTAGTATGGCAGGGCCCTACGAGCAGTACTTC. This translates into CASSMAGPYEQYF.

This chain connects TRBV18 to TRBJ2-3; 8 nucleotides line up with TRBD2. Germline CDR1 KGHSH, CDR2 LQKENI. The CDR3 length is 13 residues. V shed 3 bases, J shed 8 bases, and the junction held 4 bases outside the gene matches. CDR3 protein: CASSPGLAGTQYF. The CDR3 coding sequence is TGTGCCAGCTCACCCGGACTAGCTGGTACGCAGTATTTT.

This chain connects TRBV9 to TRBJ1-2; possible D gene TRBD1, 6 bases. V dropped 3 bases and J dropped 7 bases, with 10 bases sitting between them. Germline V gene sequence: CDR1 SGDLS, CDR2 YYNGEE. This CDR3 has 12 residues. CDR3 in DNA: TGTGCCAGCAGCGCCGGACAGAGTGGCTACACCTTC. Its protein product is CASSAGQSGYTF.

This clone was picked up a small number of times. V is TRBV15 and J is TRBJ2-7; 10 bases are a match to TRBD1. The CDR3 totals 15 residues. Per germline, CDR1 LNHNV and CDR2 YYDKDF (reference sequence). Losses at the gene ends were 0 bases for V and 11 bases for J; bases not matched to a gene: 10. CDR3 loop: CATSRDGLRGTGEYF. CDR3 sequence (DNA): TGTGCCACCAGCAGAGATGGTCTTAGGGGGACAGGGGAGTACTTC. The variable domain in full, completed from reference TRBV15 and TRBJ2-7, reads DAMVIQNPRYQVTQFGKPVTLSCSQTLNHNVMYWYQQKSSQAPKLLFHYYDKDFNNEADTPDNFQSRRPNTSFCFLDIRSPGLGDTAMYLCATSRDGLRGTGEYFGPGTRLTVT.

This chain connects TRBV7-8 to TRBJ1-5, with D maybe TRBD1 (5 bases). Germline loops: CDR1 SGHVS, CDR2 FQNEAQ. The V gene lost 2 bases and the J gene lost 0 bases, with 17 bases spanning the gap. The CDR3 consists of 18 residues. Here the CDR3 reads CASSLRQHSMYSNQPQHF. Here the CDR3 DNA reads TGTGCCAGCAGCTTACGACAGCATAGCATGTATAGCAATCAGCCCCAGCATTTT.

V is TRBV5-1 and J is TRBJ2-2; D might be TRBD2 (5 bases). This CDR3 comprises 14 residues. Germline lookup yields CDR1 SGHRS and CDR2 YFSETQ. Trimming removed 4 bases at V and 2 bases at J, with 9 bases between. As DNA, the CDR3 is TGCGCCAGCAGCGCCACTAGTAACACCGGGGAGCTGTTTTTT. It yields the protein CASSATSNTGELFF.

This chain uses TRBV4-1 with TRBJ2-2; 7 positions match TRBD2. Looked up from germline, CDR1 is MGHRA and CDR2 is YSYEKL. The CDR3 length is 16 residues. The V gene end was trimmed by 3 bases and the J gene end by 4 bases; junction bases not matched to a gene: 8. The DNA for the CDR3 is TGCGCCAGCAGCCAGGGGGGAGGGCCGTTCACCGGGGAGCTGTTTTTT. This gives the protein CASSQGGGPFTGELFF.

The chain employs TRBV10-1 and TRBJ1-2, with D unresolved. V lost 1 base and J 8 bases, leaving 11 bases between the germline ends. CDR1 WNHNN and CDR2 SYGVQD come from the germline V gene (reference sequence). CDR3 length equals 13 residues. Written as DNA, the CDR3 is TGCGCCAGCAGTGAGTGTGGAGTAGGAGGCTACACCTTC. This encodes CASSECGVGGYTF.

V usage is TRBV5-1 and J usage is TRBJ2-1, with D possibly being TRBD1 (6 bases). Germline CDR1 is SGHRS and CDR2 is YFSETQ. The CDR3 is 19 residues long. Trimming took 2 bases from V and 8 from J, leaving 29 bases between them. The CDR3 sequence is CASSLRASRGSLQRHEQFF. The DNA for the CDR3 is TGCGCCAGCAGCTTACGGGCTTCCAGGGGTTCCCTACAACGCCATGAGCAGTTCTTC.

The chain is built from TRBV19 and TRBJ1-4; TRBD1 might be the D (5 bases). Trimming took off 6 bases at V and 7 bases at J, with 18 bases between the two ends. CDR1 LNHDA and CDR2 SQIVND come from the germline V gene (reference sequence). This CDR3 has 15 amino acids. The CDR3 is CASSNQGILSEKLFF. In DNA form, the CDR3 reads TGTGCCAGTAGCAATCAGGGAATCTTGAGTGAAAAACTGTTTTTT.

A note on this clone: The junction does not match germline at one end; this may be a read error. The chain combines TRBV7-7 with TRBJ2-1; D perhaps matches TRBD2 (5 bases). Looked up from germline, CDR1 is SSHAT and CDR2 is FNYEAQ (reference sequence). The CDR3 is made up of 14 amino acids. As DNA, the CDR3 is TGTGCTAGCAGCTTAGCCGGGCGGAGGAATGAGCAGTTCTTC. It specifies CASSLAGRRNEQFF.

This clone was recorded only once. The chain combines TRBV19 with TRBJ1-2, with 9 bases aligning to TRBD1. V shed 6 bases and J 7 bases; nucleotides not matched to a gene: 15. CDR3 length: 16 residues. The germline gives CDR1 LNHDA, CDR2 SQIVND (reference sequence). The CDR3, as DNA: TGTGCCAGTAGACCGGGACAGGGTGGCCTTGAGTTTGGCTACACCTTC. This codes for CASRPGQGGLEFGYTF.

In nucleotides, the CDR3 is TGTGCCAGCAGTGAAGAGACTGGAATGCACCCGTACTTC. It specifies CASSEETGMHPYF. V gene TRBV2 combines with J gene TRBJ2-7, with D uncertain. CDR1 and CDR2 from the germline V gene are SNHLY and FYNNEI. V shed 1 base and J shed 12 bases, with 16 bases lying between them. This CDR3 spans 13 amino acids.